This entry lists 11 T cell receptor beta chains sequenced from one sample in a study of blood T cell repertoires in COVID-19. Produced via immunoSEQ multiplex PCR; TCRdb's table is partial and in-frame only. The sample carries 9,500 to 15,000 clones, over 85% recorded once. The sample comprised peripheral blood. The origin of the receptors is a man between 65 and 79 years old with active COVID-19.

The rearrangement links TRBV4-1 to TRBJ2-1; D unclear. The CDR3 is 15 amino acids. In germline, CDR1 is MGHRA, CDR2 YSYEKL. The V and J ends lost 0 bases and 8 bases respectively, with 14 bases between them. CDR3 in amino acids: CASSQDRLGSYEQFF. The DNA for the CDR3 is TGCGCCAGCAGCCAAGATCGACTTGGCAGCTATGAGCAGTTCTTC.

This rearrangement joins TRBV7-8 to TRBJ2-1; TRBD1 agrees at 7 bases. Germline CDR1 reads SGHVS; CDR2 reads FQNEAQ. The CDR3 length is 14 residues. V lost 5 bases to trimming and J lost 6 bases; unmatched junction nucleotides: 7. The DNA of the CDR3 is TGTGCCAGCAGCCCCACTGACAGGGTCAATGAGCAGTTCTTC. It yields the protein CASSPTDRVNEQFF. Combining the CDR3 with reference TRBV7-8 and TRBJ2-1 gives the whole variable domain GAGVSQSPRYKVAKRGQDVALRCDPISGHVSLFWYQQALGQGPEFLTYFQNEAQLDKSGLPSDRFFAERPEGSVSTLKIQRTQQEDSAVYLCASSPTDRVNEQFFGPGTRLTVL.

This rearrangement joins TRBV19 to TRBJ2-3; 8 bases are a match to TRBD1. The CDR3 totals 15 residues. V dropped 5 bases and J dropped 1; count of bases not matched to a gene: 5. Germline-derived CDR1 and CDR2 are LNHDA and SQIVND (reference sequence). CDR3 loop: CASSAGGVGTDTQYF. Here the CDR3 DNA reads TGTGCCAGTAGTGCAGGGGGCGTGGGCACAGATACGCAGTATTTT.

The rearrangement links TRBV11-3 to TRBJ1-3, with D unclear. The CDR3 runs 14 residues. The V end lost 3 bases, the J end lost 2 bases, and 8 bases lay between the germline ends. CDR1 and CDR2 from the germline V gene are SGHNT and YENEEA. CDR3 bases: TGTGCCAGCAGCTTCCCCTCTCCTGGAAACACCATATATTTT. Translated: CASSFPSPGNTIYF. The full variable domain, in which reference TRBV11-3 and TRBJ1-3 provide the parts outside the CDR3, is EAGVVQSPRYKIIEKKQPVAFWCNPISGHNTLYWYLQNLGQGPELLIRYENEEAVDDSQLPKDRFSAERLKGVDSTLKIQPAELGDSAVYLCASSFPSPGNTIYFGEGSWLTVV.

V and J are TRBV6-5 and TRBJ2-3; 7 nucleotides match TRBD1. The V and J ends lost 5 bases and 1 base, in that order; junction bases with no gene match: 6. This CDR3 region has 15 residues. The germline CDR1 and CDR2 sequences are MNHEY and SVGAGI. In DNA, the CDR3 is TGTGCCAGCAGTCTTGGACAGGTCGGCACAGATACGCAGTATTTT. It codes for CASSLGQVGTDTQYF.

This chain connects TRBV6-6 to TRBJ2-2; 8 bases agree with TRBD1. The CDR3 spans 16 residues. Germline V gives CDR1 MNHNY, CDR2 SVGAGI (reference sequence). Trimming cost V 5 bases and J 0 bases; bases outside gene matches: 5. The CDR3 bases are TGTGCCAGCAGTACGACAGGGGATACGAACACCGGGGAGCTGTTTTTT. It translates to CASSTTGDTNTGELFF.

The chain has TRBV11-3 and TRBJ1-4, with 8 positions matching TRBD1. The CDR3 consists of 15 residues. Germline CDR1 reads SGHNT; CDR2 reads YENEEA. V dropped 3 bases and J dropped 7; count of bases not matched to a gene: 7. The CDR3 DNA follows: TGTGCCAGCAGCTTGCAACAGGGGGGGACTGAAAAACTGTTTTTT. Translation: CASSLQQGGTEKLFF.

The chain is built from TRBV7-8 and TRBJ1-6, with no clear D. Germline V lookup: CDR1 SGHVS, CDR2 FQNEAQ. This CDR3 is 17 amino acids long. The V end lost 1 base, the J end lost 0 bases, and 10 bases lay between the germline ends. CDR3 in amino acids: CASSLVRESSYNSPLHF. The CDR3 region has the DNA TGTGCCAGCAGCTTAGTGAGGGAGAGCTCCTATAATTCACCCCTCCACTTT.

The CDR3 DNA is TGCGCCAGCAGCAGGGGGACAGGGAAAGGGTCAGCCAATGAGCAGTTCTTC. Residues: CASSRGTGKGSANEQFF. The rearrangement links TRBV4-1 to TRBJ2-1; 9 bases map to TRBD1. This CDR3 region has 17 residues. Germline trimming cut 5 bases from V and 6 bases from J; bases unmatched to any gene: 14. Germline assignment: CDR1 MGHRA and CDR2 YSYEKL.

This chain uses TRBV6-6 with TRBJ1-4; D possibly corresponds to TRBD1 (6 bases). Looked up from germline, CDR1 is MNHNY and CDR2 is SVGAGI (reference sequence). The CDR3 contains 15 residues. V was cut by 5 bases and J by 8 bases, with 18 bases left in between. CDR3: CASSTSRGIVEKLFF. The CDR3 region has the DNA TGTGCCAGCAGTACGAGTAGGGGGATCGTAGAAAAACTGTTTTTT.

The chain is built from TRBV7-7 and TRBJ2-7; 13 bases agree with TRBD2. Germline CDR1 reads SSHAT; CDR2 reads FNYEAQ (reference sequence). The CDR3 is made up of 17 amino acids. The V gene end was trimmed by 4 bases and the J gene end by 3 bases; junction bases not matched to a gene: 9. CDR3 DNA sequence: TGTGCCAGCAGCTCAGGACTAGCGGGAGCGGGGGGCTACGAGCAGTACTTC. Encoded protein: CASSSGLAGAGGYEQYF.